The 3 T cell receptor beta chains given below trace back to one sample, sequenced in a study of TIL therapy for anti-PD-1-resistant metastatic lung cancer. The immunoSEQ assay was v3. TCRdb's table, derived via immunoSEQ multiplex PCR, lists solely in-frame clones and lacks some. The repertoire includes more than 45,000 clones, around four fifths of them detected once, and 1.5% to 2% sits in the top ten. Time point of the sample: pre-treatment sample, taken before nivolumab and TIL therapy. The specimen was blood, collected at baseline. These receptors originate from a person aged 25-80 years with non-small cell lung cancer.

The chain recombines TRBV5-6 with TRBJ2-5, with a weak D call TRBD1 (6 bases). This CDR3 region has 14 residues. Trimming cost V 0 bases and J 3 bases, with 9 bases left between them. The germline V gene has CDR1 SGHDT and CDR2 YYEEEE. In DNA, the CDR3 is TGTGCCAGCAGCTTGGGGTACAGGGAAGAGACCCAGTACTTC. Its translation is CASSLGYREETQYF.

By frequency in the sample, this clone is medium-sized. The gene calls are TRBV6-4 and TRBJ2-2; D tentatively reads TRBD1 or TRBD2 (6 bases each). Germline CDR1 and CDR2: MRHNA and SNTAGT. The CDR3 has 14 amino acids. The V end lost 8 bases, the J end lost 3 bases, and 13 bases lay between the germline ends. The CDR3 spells CASRGQEDTGELFF. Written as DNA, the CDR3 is TGTGCCAGCCGGGGGCAAGAAGACACCGGGGAGCTGTTTTTT.

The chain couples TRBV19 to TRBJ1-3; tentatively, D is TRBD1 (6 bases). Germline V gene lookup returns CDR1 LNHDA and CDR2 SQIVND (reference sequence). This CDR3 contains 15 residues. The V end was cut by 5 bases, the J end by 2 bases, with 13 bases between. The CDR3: CASSPTGLTGNTIYF. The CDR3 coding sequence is TGTGCCAGTAGTCCTACAGGGTTGACTGGAAACACCATATATTTT.